The clone carrying this T cell receptor (beta chain) has ten or more counts. The entry originates in a study of T-cell reconstitution after alpha-beta-depleted transplantation in children. The TCRbeta library incorporated unique molecular identifiers. Each CDR3 protein gets one entry after TCRdb re-called the PCR reads with MiXCR. This sample carries roughly 590,000 distinct CDR3 sequences, approximately 17% of them seen once, and the ten largest clones take under 1.2%. CDR3 length: 17 residues. The ends lost 3 bases at V and 1 base at J; junction bases unmatched: 11. Germline V gene lookup returns CDR1 DFQATT and CDR2 SNEGSKA (reference sequence).

Sample: PBMCs from the stem cell graft donor, taken from the stem cell graft. This rearrangement joins TRBV20-1 to TRBJ2-2; 7 nucleotides match TRBD2. The receptor was derived from a human donor who donated a stem cell graft to a child with acute myeloid leukemia. CDR3 residues: CSASPQRGDLNTGELFF. DNA of the CDR3: TGCAGTGCTAGTCCCCAGCGGGGAGACCTGAACACCGGGGAGCTGTTTTTT.